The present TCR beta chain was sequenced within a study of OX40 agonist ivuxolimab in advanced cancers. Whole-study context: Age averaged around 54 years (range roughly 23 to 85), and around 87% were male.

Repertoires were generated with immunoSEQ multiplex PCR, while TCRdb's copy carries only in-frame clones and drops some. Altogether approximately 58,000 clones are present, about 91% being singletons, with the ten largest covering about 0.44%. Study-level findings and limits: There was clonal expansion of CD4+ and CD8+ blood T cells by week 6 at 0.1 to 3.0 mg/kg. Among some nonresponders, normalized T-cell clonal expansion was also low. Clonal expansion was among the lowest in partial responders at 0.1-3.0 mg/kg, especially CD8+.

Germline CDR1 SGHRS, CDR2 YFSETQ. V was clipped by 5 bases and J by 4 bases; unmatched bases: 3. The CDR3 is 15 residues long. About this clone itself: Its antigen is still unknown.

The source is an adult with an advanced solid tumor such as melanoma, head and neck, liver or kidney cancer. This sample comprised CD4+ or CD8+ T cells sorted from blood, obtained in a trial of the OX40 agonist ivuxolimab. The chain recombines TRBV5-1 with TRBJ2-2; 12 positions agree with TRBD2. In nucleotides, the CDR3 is TGCGCCAGCAGTAGACTAGCGGGAGCCACCGGGGAGCTGTTTTTT. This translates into CASSRLAGATGELFF.